A single sample is the source of the 27 T cell receptor beta chains below, sequenced in a study of blood T cell repertoires in COVID-19. Sequenced by immunoSEQ multiplex PCR; TCRdb stores in-frame clones only, minus some. The sample holds over 70,000 clones; about 80% are singletons and the top ten take over 6%. The sequencing sample was made of peripheral blood. The receptors stem from a man aged 65 to 85 with acute or convalescent COVID-19.

The CDR3: CASSQEVWEAKNIQYF. In DNA, the CDR3 is TGTGCCAGCAGCCAAGAAGTTTGGGAGGCCAAAAACATTCAGTACTTC. The J gene is TRBJ2-4, the V gene TRBV4-2; a weak D match, TRBD2 (5 bases). This CDR3 comprises 16 residues. The V end lost 0 bases, the J end lost 1 base, and 10 bases lay between the germline ends. From germline, CDR1 is LGHNA and CDR2 YNFKEQ.

The chain is built from TRBV24-1 and TRBJ2-3; a weak D match, TRBD2 (6 bases). V was trimmed by 4 bases and J by 1 base, leaving 11 bases between them. The V gene's germline CDR1 is KGHDR and CDR2 SFDVKD. CDR3 length equals 15 residues. The DNA of the CDR3 is TGTGCCACCAGTGAACCCGCTAGCGGCACAGATACGCAGTATTTT. It is translated as CATSEPASGTDTQYF.

The chain recombines TRBV3-1 (or the pseudogene TRBV3-2) with TRBJ1-1; possibly TRBD1 for D (6 bases). From germline, CDR1 is LGHDT and CDR2 YNNKEL (reference sequence). V lost 0 bases, J lost 3 bases, and 11 bases lay in between. The CDR3 spans 15 residues. CDR3 protein: CASSQEWGLDTEAFF. The CDR3 DNA is TGTGCCAGCAGCCAAGAATGGGGGCTGGACACTGAAGCTTTCTTT.

This clone was detected only a few times. This chain connects TRBV6-5 to TRBJ1-6, with D possibly TRBD1 on 5 matching bases. This CDR3 region has 13 residues. CDR1 is MNHEY and CDR2 is SVGAGI in the germline V gene. The V end was cut by 8 bases, the J end by 3 bases, with 8 bases between. CDR3 nucleotide sequence: TGTGCCAGCTCAGGGCACTATAATTCACCCCTCCACTTT. It specifies CASSGHYNSPLHF.

This chain joins TRBV7-9 and TRBJ1-2; 10 bases agree with TRBD1. The V segment lost 1 base and the J segment 0 bases; nucleotides outside the gene matches: 8. CDR1 is SEHNR, CDR2 FQNEAQ, per germline (reference sequence). This CDR3 contains 18 residues. Written as DNA, the CDR3 is TGTGCCAGCAGCTTAGTCCGGGACAGGGGAGCCGCTAACTATGGCTACACCTTC. Translation gives CASSLVRDRGAANYGYTF.

The chain is built from TRBV7-3 and TRBJ2-5, with 7 nucleotides matching TRBD2. The CDR3 is 15 amino acids. Germline V gene sequence: CDR1 SGHTA, CDR2 FQGTGA. Unmatched junction bases numbered 6, after V lost 3 bases and J lost 2 bases. The CDR3 sequence: CASSFGGSRQETQYF. CDR3 nucleotides: TGTGCCAGCAGCTTTGGCGGGAGTCGGCAAGAGACCCAGTACTTC.

This chain links TRBV6-6 with TRBJ1-1, with D possibly TRBD1 on 5 matching bases. This CDR3 spans 15 amino acids. V lost 2 bases and J lost 1, with 11 bases in between. Germline V gene sequence: CDR1 MNHNY, CDR2 SVGAGI (reference sequence). In DNA form, the CDR3 reads TGTGCCAGCAGTTACGCGGGACGGAGGAACACTGAAGCTTTCTTT. It translates to CASSYAGRRNTEAFF.

The chain employs TRBV12-3 or TRBV12-4 and TRBJ2-3; D unresolved. The CDR3 totals 13 residues. V was clipped by 5 bases and J by 1 base, with 7 bases between them. The CDR3 loop reads CASSLLRTDTQYF. In DNA form, the CDR3 reads TGTGCCAGCAGTCTCCTACGCACAGATACGCAGTATTTT.

This chain links TRBV6-5 with TRBJ2-7; D is unresolved. Germline V gene sequence: CDR1 MNHEY, CDR2 SVGAGI. Between the trimmed V and J ends, which lost 6 bases and 3 bases, there was a span of 12 bases. CDR3 length: 13 residues. This CDR3 is CASRADTFYEQYF. The CDR3 DNA sequence: TGTGCCAGCAGAGCAGACACCTTCTACGAGCAGTACTTC.

This clone was counted only a few times. The chain has TRBV9 and TRBJ1-1; D unresolved. Per the germline V gene, CDR1 is SGDLS and CDR2 is YYNGEE. Trimming pared 0 bases from V and 0 bases from J, leaving 12 bases between. The CDR3 runs 16 residues. The CDR3 region is CASSVANDWLNTEAFF. The CDR3 bases are TGTGCCAGCAGCGTAGCAAATGACTGGTTGAACACTGAAGCTTTCTTT.

This rearrangement joins TRBV14 to TRBJ1-2, with TRBD1 matching over 7 bases. This CDR3 is 15 amino acids long. The V gene end was trimmed by 0 bases and the J gene end by 4 bases; junction bases not matched to a gene: 5. The germline gives CDR1 SGHDN, CDR2 FVKESK. The CDR3 loop reads CASSQDNRGGYGYTF. For the CDR3, the DNA is TGTGCCAGCAGCCAAGACAACAGGGGTGGCTATGGCTACACCTTC.

CDR3 nucleotide sequence: TGTGCCAGCAGACATGGACAGTACACTGAAGCTTTCTTT. Its translation: CASRHGQYTEAFF. V is TRBV12-3 or TRBV12-4 and J is TRBJ1-1, with D tentatively TRBD1 (6 bases). The ends were cut back, 6 bases at V and 3 bases at J, with 11 bases in the middle. The CDR3 loop spans 13 amino acids.

The genes are TRBV7-9 and TRBJ1-1; no definite D call. Trimming removed 6 bases at V and 3 bases at J, with 14 bases between. Germline CDR1 is SEHNR and CDR2 is FQNEAQ (reference sequence). CDR3 length: 14 amino acids. Here the CDR3 reads CASRFFGEDTEAFF. DNA for the CDR3: TGTGCCAGCAGATTCTTCGGGGAGGACACTGAAGCTTTCTTT. Complete variable domain (other parts from reference TRBV7-9 and TRBJ1-1): DTGVSQNPRHKITKRGQNVTFRCDPISEHNRLYWYRQTLGQGPEFLTYFQNEAQLEKSRLLSDRFSAERPKGSFSTLEIQRTEQGDSAMYLCASRFFGEDTEAFFGQGTRLTVV.

The chain's CDR3 is CASSLALGENTEAFF. CDR3 DNA: TGTGCCAGCAGCTTAGCGCTCGGGGAGAACACTGAAGCTTTCTTT. The chain carries TRBV7-9 and TRBJ1-1; no reliable D call. Germline lookup yields CDR1 SEHNR and CDR2 FQNEAQ (reference sequence). The V end lost 0 bases, the J end lost 1 base, and 9 bases lay between the germline ends. This CDR3 contains 15 residues.

In its sample, this clone was seen once. This chain uses TRBV24-1 with TRBJ2-5; possible D gene TRBD1, 5 bases. The CDR3 sequence is 15 residues long. CDR1 and CDR2 from the germline V gene are KGHDR and SFDVKD. With 3 bases removed from V and 1 base from J, the gap between germline ends came to 11 bases. The CDR3 coding sequence is TGTGCCACCAGTGATCAGCGACAGCTCCAAGAGACCCAGTACTTC. The encoded protein is CATSDQRQLQETQYF.

The chain recombines TRBV5-1 with TRBJ1-1; 7 bases are a match to TRBD1. The CDR3 runs to 13 residues. From germline, CDR1 is SGHRS and CDR2 YFSETQ. Unmatched junction bases numbered 5, after V lost 3 bases and J lost 6 bases. The CDR3 here is CASSYFGQAEAFF. CDR3 in DNA: TGCGCCAGCAGCTACTTCGGACAGGCTGAAGCTTTCTTT.

J is TRBJ1-6 and V is TRBV7-8, with TRBD1 identical over 7 bases. V trimming: 4 bases; J trimming: 10 bases; junction bases outside the gene matches: 10. This CDR3 has 15 residues. Germline CDR1 reads SGHVS; CDR2 reads FQNEAQ. CDR3 in amino acids: CASSSRDSIESPLHF. The CDR3, as DNA: TGTGCCAGCAGCTCCCGGGACAGTATAGAATCACCCCTCCACTTT.

The chain recombines TRBV6-5 with TRBJ2-3; 9 positions match TRBD1. The CDR3 contains 14 residues. Germline lookup yields CDR1 MNHEY and CDR2 SVGAGI. J was trimmed by 7 bases and V by 10 bases; bases with no gene match: 12. The CDR3, as DNA: TGTGCCACACAACCGGGACAGGGAACCTATACGCAGTATTTT. Encoded protein: CATQPGQGTYTQYF.

The chain employs TRBV28 and TRBJ1-2, with a possible D match to TRBD1 (5 bases). Trimming removed 6 bases at V and 4 bases at J, with 15 bases between. Germline assignment: CDR1 MDHEN and CDR2 SYDVKM. The CDR3 covers 14 residues. CDR3 protein: CASSLTGVSYGYTF. The CDR3 DNA reads as TGTGCCAGCAGCCTTACAGGCGTCAGCTATGGCTACACCTTC.

The CDR3 is CASSAGSKTEAFF. In DNA, the CDR3 is TGTGCCAGCAGTGCGGGATCGAAGACTGAAGCTTTCTTT. V is TRBV12-3 or TRBV12-4 and J is TRBJ1-1; no clear D gene. The ends were cut back, 5 bases at V and 5 bases at J, with 12 bases in the middle. This CDR3 is built from 13 residues.

V and J are TRBV7-8 and TRBJ2-1, with TRBD2 matching 8 bases. Germline CDR1 is SGHVS and CDR2 is FQNEAQ. Trimming removed 5 bases from V and 8 bases from J; junction bases left unmatched: 8. The CDR3 is made up of 14 amino acids. The CDR3 sequence: CASSPGGARDEQFF. The DNA for the CDR3 is TGTGCCAGCAGCCCCGGGGGGGCCCGCGATGAGCAGTTCTTC.

The chain couples TRBV19 to TRBJ1-2; TRBD1 aligns across 9 bases. CDR1 is LNHDA, CDR2 SQIVND, per germline (reference sequence). The J segment lost 2 bases and the V segment lost 1 base, leaving 2 bases of the junction unmatched. CDR3 length equals 15 residues. As DNA, the CDR3 is TGTGCCAGTAGTATAGGGGACAGGGTAAACTATGGCTACACCTTC. Its translation is CASSIGDRVNYGYTF.

This chain's CDR3 is CASSPGTGGRTEAFF. CDR3 bases: TGTGCCAGCAGCCCCGGGACAGGGGGACGCACTGAAGCTTTCTTT. This chain connects TRBV7-9 to TRBJ1-1; 11 bases fit TRBD1. This CDR3 has 15 residues. The ends lost 5 bases at V and 4 bases at J; junction bases unmatched: 6. In germline, CDR1 is SEHNR, CDR2 FQNEAQ (reference sequence).

This chain uses TRBV6-6 with TRBJ1-5, with D possibly being TRBD1 (5 bases). From germline, CDR1 is MNHNY and CDR2 SVGAGI (reference sequence). Trimming stripped 5 bases from V and 1 base from J, with 9 bases between. This CDR3 contains 14 residues. The CDR3 loop reads CASSPQGSNQPQHF. In nucleotides, the CDR3 is TGTGCCAGCAGTCCCCAGGGAAGCAATCAGCCCCAGCATTTT.

V gene TRBV7-3 combines with J gene TRBJ1-1; D might be TRBD1 (6 bases). V was pared by 1 base and J by 3 bases, with 12 bases between. This CDR3 comprises 15 residues. Germline V CDR1 and CDR2: SGHTA, FQGTGA. CDR3 sequence: CASSLIWTADTEAFF. The CDR3 DNA follows: TGTGCCAGCAGCTTAATATGGACAGCCGACACTGAAGCTTTCTTT. Filled out from reference TRBV7-3 and TRBJ1-1, the complete variable domain reads GAGVSQTPSNKVTEKGKYVELRCDPISGHTALYWYRQSLGQGPEFLIYFQGTGAADDSGLPNDRFFAVRPEGSVSTLKIQRTERGDSAVYLCASSLIWTADTEAFFGQGTRLTVV.

This clone appeared once. This sequence joins TRBV11-2 and TRBJ1-1; D gene uncertain. This CDR3 region has 13 residues. CDR1 SGHAT and CDR2 FQNNGV come from the germline V gene. Between the trimmed V and J ends, which lost 5 bases and 0 bases, there was a span of 7 bases. CDR3 amino acids: CASSIQLNTEAFF. CDR3 nucleotides: TGTGCCAGCAGCATACAATTGAACACTGAAGCTTTCTTT.

The chain carries TRBV27 and TRBJ2-3, with D perhaps TRBD2 (6 bases). This CDR3 spans 16 amino acids. V lost 0 bases and J lost 5, with 15 bases in between. CDR1 and CDR2 from the germline V gene are MNHEY and SMNVEV (reference sequence). DNA of the CDR3: TGTGCCAGCAGTTTATCGGTAGGAGGGTTGGGAGATACGCAGTATTTT. This gives the protein CASSLSVGGLGDTQYF.